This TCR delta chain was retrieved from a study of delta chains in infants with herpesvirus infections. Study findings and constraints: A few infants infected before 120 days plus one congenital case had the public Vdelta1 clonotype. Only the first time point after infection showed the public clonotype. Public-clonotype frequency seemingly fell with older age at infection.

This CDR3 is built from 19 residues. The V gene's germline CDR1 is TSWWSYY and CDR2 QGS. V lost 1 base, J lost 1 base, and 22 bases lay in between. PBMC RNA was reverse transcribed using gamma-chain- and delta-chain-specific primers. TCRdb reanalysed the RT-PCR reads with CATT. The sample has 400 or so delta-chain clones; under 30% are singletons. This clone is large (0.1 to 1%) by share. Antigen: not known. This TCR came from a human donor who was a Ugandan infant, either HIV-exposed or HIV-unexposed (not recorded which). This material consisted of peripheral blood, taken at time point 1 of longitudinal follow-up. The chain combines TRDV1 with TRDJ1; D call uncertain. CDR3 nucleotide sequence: TGTGCTCTTGGGGAACGGTTCCGCGCGCTCGATAGGTCCACCGATAAACTCATCTTT. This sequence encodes CALGERFRALDRSTDKLIF.